This T cell receptor (beta chain) was sequenced during a study of blood T cell repertoires in COVID-19. Study details: The analysed material was cDNA or gDNA that came from T cells, B-cell-depleted T cells, or PBMCs.

The V end was cut by 5 bases, the J end by 9 bases, with 17 bases between. Germline V gene lookup returns CDR1 SGHAT and CDR2 FQDESV (reference sequence). The CDR3 has 14 residues. This clone occurred a few times. The protocol was immunoSEQ multiplex PCR, while the TCRdb copy is restricted to in-frame clones and leaves out a portion. The data contain some 150,000 clones, about 79% of them singletons. The source is a man in his fifties who had recovered from COVID-19. The specimen sequenced was PBMCs or T cells enriched from blood (not recorded which). This chain links TRBV11-1 with TRBJ2-1; TRBD1 might be the D (7 bases). The CDR3 sequence: CASSPRGVVFEQFF. The DNA of the CDR3 is TGTGCCAGCAGCCCCAGGGGGGTCGTCTTTGAGCAGTTCTTC.